This is a list of T cell receptor beta chains from one sample in a study of CD8+ T cells in alopecia areata. Clones were sequenced by immunoSEQ multiplex PCR, and TCRdb holds only the in-frame ones, with some missing. The profile shows about 140,000 clones, roughly four fifths of them singletons. The source material was CD8+ T cells sorted from blood, sampled at week 4, from a patient treated with tofacitinib. The receptors were gathered from a human donor with alopecia areata. Each CDR3 is given with its conserved first and last residue. A D gene is named only where the DNA matches it firmly. The size entry is marked missing in some rows and otherwise reads once, few, many or a size class.

>TRBV30|-|TRBJ1-2|-
CAWSYGLGYTF
TGTGCCTGGAGTTATGGGCTTGGCTACACCTTC
>TRBV4-2|TRBD2|TRBJ2-3|-
CASSQAPGRGGADTQYF
TGTGCCAGCAGCCAGGCCCCGGGACGGGGGGGGGCAGATACGCAGTATTTT
>TRBV7-6|-|TRBJ2-1|few
CASSEAQGHEQFF
TGTGCCAGCAGCGAAGCCCAAGGCCATGAGCAGTTCTTC
>TRBV15|TRBD1|TRBJ2-5|-
CATSRARQGPQETQYF
TGTGCCACCAGCAGAGCACGACAGGGCCCTCAAGAGACCCAGTACTTC
>TRBV7-9|-|TRBJ2-5|-
CASRGTNQETQYF
TGTGCCAGTCGAGGGACAAACCAAGAGACCCAGTACTTC
>TRBV6-1|-|TRBJ1-6|-
CASRDLDYNSPLHF
TGTGCCAGCAGAGACTTAGATTATAATTCACCCCTCCACTTT
>TRBV7-8|TRBD2|TRBJ2-5|-
CASSLAGLAGAQETQYF
TGTGCCAGCAGCTTAGCCGGACTAGCGGGGGCTCAAGAGACCCAGTACTTC
>TRBV19|-|TRBJ2-4|-
CASRIKDGVYIQYF
TGTGCCAGTAGGATTAAAGACGGTGTGTACATTCAGTACTTC
>TRBV6-5|-|TRBJ2-1|-
CASSYGQGSYNEQFF
TGTGCCAGCAGTTACGGGCAGGGATCCTACAATGAGCAGTTCTTC
>TRBV18|TRBD1|TRBJ2-1|-
CASSPEGAYNEQFF
TGTGCCAGCTCACCAGAGGGGGCGTACAATGAGCAGTTCTTC
>TRBV29-1|-|TRBJ2-1|-
CSVVVTSRFVEQFF
TGCAGCGTTGTAGTCACTAGTCGGTTTGTTGAGCAGTTCTTC
>TRBV7-9|-|TRBJ1-6|-
CASSPIQGVYNSPLHF
TGTGCCAGCAGCCCGATACAGGGAGTCTATAATTCACCCCTCCACTTT
>TRBV12-5|-|TRBJ1-1|few
CASASSNSARGAFF
TGTGCTAGTGCCTCCTCGAACAGCGCGAGGGGAGCTTTCTTT
>TRBV15|-|TRBJ2-5|-
CATSRDLGIQETQYF
TGTGCCACCAGCAGAGATTTGGGGATCCAAGAGACCCAGTACTTC
>TRBV6-5|-|TRBJ2-5|-
CASSYRAEETQYF
TGTGCCAGCAGTTACAGGGCCGAAGAGACCCAGTACTTC
>TRBV12-5|-|TRBJ2-2|-
CASGFLLQQGDGELFF
TGTGCTAGTGGTTTTTTGTTACAGCAAGGTGACGGGGAGCTGTTTTTT
>TRBV7-9|TRBD2|TRBJ2-1|-
CASSFLAGGHTEQFF
TGTGCCAGCAGCTTTCTAGCGGGGGGGCATACTGAGCAGTTCTTC